The 2 T cell receptor beta chains in this list originate from one sample, sequenced in a study of blood T cell repertoires in COVID-19. The table came from immunoSEQ multiplex PCR; TCRdb's copy has only in-frame clones and leaves some out. The profile shows a few hundred thousand clones, approximately 80% of them singletons. The material sequenced was peripheral blood. These receptors were taken from a human donor with acute or convalescent COVID-19. The donor label of this sample is uncertain.

This clone appeared a few times. The CDR3 nucleotides are TGTGCCAGCAGCCAAGGTGGGAGGTTCTACAATGAGCAGTTCTTC. This translates into CASSQGGRFYNEQFF. The gene calls are TRBV3-1 (or the pseudogene TRBV3-2) and TRBJ2-1, with D perhaps TRBD2 (6 bases). The CDR3 is made up of 15 amino acids. The V end was cut by 1 base, the J end by 3 bases, with 10 bases between. Germline V gene sequence: CDR1 LGHDT, CDR2 YNNKEL (reference sequence).

V usage is TRBV10-3 and J usage is TRBJ1-2; D may be TRBD1 (5 bases). V gave up 4 bases and J gave up 5 bases, with 14 bases separating them. CDR3 size: 14 residues. Germline values: CDR1 ENHRY, CDR2 SYGVKD. The DNA of the CDR3 is TGTGCCATCAGTGTTGCGGGGGGGAGGTATGGCTACACCTTC. The encoded protein is CAISVAGGRYGYTF.